Listed below are T cell receptor beta chains from one sample, sequenced in a study of response to subunit inactivated influenza vaccine. From the RT-PCR reads, TCRdb called clonotypes with MiXCR, one entry per CDR3 protein. This sample has roughly 520,000 distinct CDR3 sequences, with around 25% found just once. The sequencing here drew on CD4+ T cells sorted from PBMCs, taken 5 days after vaccination. These receptors were taken from a man between 50 and 59 years old who received an inactivated influenza vaccine. Both conserved end residues are part of each CDR3. Fields, in order: V gene, J gene, D gene, clone size, CDR3 DNA, CDR3 protein. A D gene is named only where the DNA matches it firmly. Clone size appears in some rows only: once, few, many, or a class for an expanded clone.

TRBV6-2/TRBV6-3	TRBJ2-1	TRBD1	.	TGTGCCAGCAGTCCCTCGGGGGACAGGCGACTCGATGAGCAGTTCTTC	CASSPSGDRRLDEQFF
TRBV20-1	TRBJ1-5	TRBD1	.	TGCAGTGCGGACAGGGGATATCAGCCCCAGCATTTT	CSADRGYQPQHF
TRBV12-3/TRBV12-4	TRBJ2-7	.	.	TGTGCCAGCAGTTTAGAGCCTAGCGCTCCCGAGCAGTACTTC	CASSLEPSAPEQYF
TRBV20-1	TRBJ2-5	TRBD2	.	TGCAGTGCTAGAGATCTAGCGGGAGGTTTAGAGACCCAGTACTTC	CSARDLAGGLETQYF
TRBV6-2/TRBV6-3	TRBJ2-7	TRBD2	few	TGTGCCAGCACCGCTAGGGCGGGAGTTTGGGAGCAGTACTTC	CASTARAGVWEQYF
TRBV12-3/TRBV12-4	TRBJ2-1	.	few	TGTGCCAGTAACGGGGGAGTCCATTGGGATGAGCAGTTCTTC	CASNGGVHWDEQFF
TRBV28	TRBJ2-1	TRBD1	few	TGTGCCAGCAGTTGGGACAGCTCCTACAATGAGCAGTTCTTC	CASSWDSSYNEQFF
TRBV6-1	TRBJ2-5	TRBD1	few	TGTGCCAGCACCTGGGGCAGGGGGCTGTTAGAGACCCAGTACTTC	CASTWGRGLLETQYF
TRBV5-6	TRBJ2-1	TRBD2	.	TGTGCCAGCAGCACGCGGTGGACTAGCGGAAGCTCCTACAATGAGCAGTTCTTC	CASSTRWTSGSSYNEQFF
TRBV12-3/TRBV12-4	TRBJ1-6	.	few	TGTGCCAGCAGTTTAACGGATAATTCACCCCTCCACTTT	CASSLTDNSPLHF
TRBV6-2/TRBV6-3	TRBJ1-1	.	few	TGTGCCAGCAGGACCATCGGGAGGACTGAAGCTTTCTTT	CASRTIGRTEAFF
TRBV4-3	TRBJ2-7	TRBD2	.	TGCGCCAGCAGCCACACGTGGGTGCGGGGGGGGTTCTACGAGCAGTACTTC	CASSHTWVRGGFYEQYF
TRBV27	TRBJ2-6	TRBD1	once	TGTGCCAGCAGAACAGGGGGCGCGTCTGGGGCCAACGTCCTGACTTTC	CASRTGGASGANVLTF
TRBV12-3/TRBV12-4	TRBJ2-7	TRBD2	.	TGTGCCAGCAGTCCTGGGACTAGCGGGGCAGAGCAGTACTTC	CASSPGTSGAEQYF
TRBV20-1	TRBJ2-4	.	few	TGCAGTGCTCCTGACACAACCCCTCCAACCCCGGCTAACATTCAGTACTTC	CSAPDTTPPTPANIQYF
TRBV7-3	TRBJ2-2	.	few	TGTGCCAGCAGCGTACAGGGCCAAGGCGGGGAGCTGTTTTTT	CASSVQGQGGELFF
TRBV10-3	TRBJ2-7	TRBD2	many	TGTGCCATCAGTTCGGGACTAGCGGACTACGAGCAGTACTTC	CAISSGLADYEQYF
TRBV6-1	TRBJ2-6	.	.	TGTGCCAGCAGTATTGACCCGGAGGCTGGGGCCAACGTCCTGACTTTC	CASSIDPEAGANVLTF
TRBV7-9	TRBJ2-1	.	.	TGTGCCAGCAGCTCAGCGAATGAGCAGTTCTTC	CASSSANEQFF
TRBV10-3	TRBJ2-3	TRBD2	.	TGTGCCATCACGATGGGGGGGACAGATACGCAGTATTTT	CAITMGGTDTQYF
TRBV11-1	TRBJ2-1	TRBD2	few	TGTGCCAGCAGGTCTACCTTCGGGACTAGCCTCCGCTCCTACAATGAGCAGTTCTTC	CASRSTFGTSLRSYNEQFF
TRBV6-5	TRBJ2-1	.	few	TGTGCCAGCAGTTACTCGGGGTTACACGGCTACAATGAGCAGTTCTTC	CASSYSGLHGYNEQFF
TRBV7-2	TRBJ1-2	.	few	TGTGCCAGCAGCTTAGGTCCAGGGGCGGGAGGCTACACCTTC	CASSLGPGAGGYTF
TRBV28	TRBJ1-3	.	few	TGTGCCAGCAGTTTTAAAGGGGTCGGAAACACCATATATTTT	CASSFKGVGNTIYF
TRBV4-3	TRBJ1-5	TRBD1	few	TGCGCCAGCAGCCGCGACAGGGGTCACGATCAGCCCCAGCATTTT	CASSRDRGHDQPQHF
TRBV20-1	TRBJ2-1	.	.	TGCAGTGCTAGAAGTCCCGGTGGGAGGGGGAGGTTGGATGAGCAGTTCTTC	CSARSPGGRGRLDEQFF
TRBV30	TRBJ2-7	.	few	TGTGCCTGGGGCCTCGGGGGGCACGAGCAGTACTTC	CAWGLGGHEQYF
TRBV18	TRBJ2-7	.	.	TGTGCCAGCTCACCAGGCCTGCCTACCTACGAGCAGTACTTC	CASSPGLPTYEQYF
TRBV29-1	TRBJ2-7	TRBD1	few	TGCAGCGTACAAGGGACAGGGAGGTCCTACGAGCAGTACTTC	CSVQGTGRSYEQYF
TRBV19	TRBJ2-5	.	.	TGTGCCTCCAAACGGGACAATCGGGAGACCCAGTACTTC	CASKRDNRETQYF
TRBV12-3/TRBV12-4	TRBJ2-3	TRBD2	.	TGTGCCAGCAGTTTAGCTCGACTAGCGGGGGGTGGGGATACGCAGTATTTT	CASSLARLAGGGDTQYF
TRBV6-1	TRBJ1-5	.	.	TGTGCCAGCAGGGTGGGGGGGCTAGGCAATCAGCCCCAGCATTTT	CASRVGGLGNQPQHF
TRBV5-1	TRBJ2-1	TRBD1	many	TGCGCCAGTTCTCCGGGACAGCTATACAATGAGCAGTTCTTC	CASSPGQLYNEQFF
TRBV7-9	TRBJ2-3	.	.	TGTGCCAGCAGCTTATTACAGACAGATACGCAGTATTTT	CASSLLQTDTQYF
TRBV5-1	TRBJ1-6	.	.	TGCGCCAGCAGCTTGGGCGGCAGGGGTAATTCACCCCTCCACTTT	CASSLGGRGNSPLHF
TRBV9	TRBJ2-1	TRBD1	.	TGTGCCAGCAGCGTGGACAGGGGGGCGTACAATGAGCAGTTCTTC	CASSVDRGAYNEQFF
TRBV29-1	TRBJ2-1	.	many	TGCAGCGTATCCAGGACCAATGAGCAGTTCTTC	CSVSRTNEQFF
TRBV20-1	TRBJ2-3	TRBD2	.	TGCAGTGCTAGAGGGACTAGCGGGAGCGCACGTATGGATACGCAGTATTTT	CSARGTSGSARMDTQYF
TRBV3-1	TRBJ2-7	.	.	TGTGCCAGCAGCCAATTTCGGGTCACAGGCGAGCAGTACTTC	CASSQFRVTGEQYF
TRBV14	TRBJ2-5	.	.	TGTGCCAGCAGCCAAGATAGAGGGCTCTACCAAGAGACCCAGTACTTC	CASSQDRGLYQETQYF
TRBV12-3/TRBV12-4	TRBJ1-3	.	.	TGTGCCAGCAGTTCCTACAGGACTTCCCTCTCTGGAAACACCATATATTTT	CASSSYRTSLSGNTIYF
TRBV4-1	TRBJ2-3	.	.	TGCGCCAGCAGCCTTGGGACGTCTTCGGATACGCAGTATTTT	CASSLGTSSDTQYF
TRBV5-6	TRBJ2-2	.	.	TGTGCCAGCAGCTGGGCTGGGGGCCAGAACACCGGGGAGCTGTTTTTT	CASSWAGGQNTGELFF
TRBV5-1	TRBJ1-1	.	.	TGCGCCAGCAGCTTGGCCCGGGACGCGGTCAACACTGAAGCTTTCTTT	CASSLARDAVNTEAFF
TRBV7-2	TRBJ2-7	.	few	TGTGCCAGCAGCTCGCGGGTACTCTACGAGCAGTACTTC	CASSSRVLYEQYF
TRBV20-1	TRBJ2-5	TRBD2	many	TGCAGTGCAGCTAGCGGGGGGCGTCAGACCCAGTACTTC	CSAASGGRQTQYF
TRBV9	TRBJ2-5	.	.	TGTGCCAGCAGCGCTGGCAGACAAGAGACCCAGTACTTC	CASSAGRQETQYF
TRBV6-2/TRBV6-3	TRBJ1-2	.	few	TGTGCCAGCAGTTACCGGACCTATGGCTACACCTTC	CASSYRTYGYTF
TRBV6-1	TRBJ2-7	.	.	TGTGCCAGCAGTACAACCGGAAACAGGGAATCGAGCTCCTACGAGCAGTACTTC	CASSTTGNRESSSYEQYF
TRBV5-1	TRBJ2-1	TRBD2	.	TGCGCCAGCAGCTTCCTAACTAGCGGGAGGGTAAATGAGCAGTTCTTC	CASSFLTSGRVNEQFF
TRBV4-2	TRBJ2-7	.	.	TGTGCCAGCAGCCAAGAAGGCGGGAAATCCTACGAGCAGTACTTC	CASSQEGGKSYEQYF
TRBV29-1	TRBJ2-5	.	many	TGCAGCGGGGGCTCCCAAGAGACCCAGTACTTC	CSGGSQETQYF
TRBV7-9	TRBJ1-1	TRBD1	few	TGTGCCAGCAGCTTAACAGGGGGTTACGAAGCTTTCTTT	CASSLTGGYEAFF
TRBV5-1	TRBJ2-3	TRBD1	.	TGCGCCAGCAGCCCGGACCCTATGACAGGGGTGGGCTACACGCAGTATTTT	CASSPDPMTGVGYTQYF
TRBV28	TRBJ2-1	.	.	TGTGCCAGCAGTTTAAGGGACGGGCAGTTCTTC	CASSLRDGQFF
TRBV7-8	TRBJ2-3	.	.	TGTGCCAGCAGCTTAGTTGTTCAGGATACGCAGTATTTT	CASSLVVQDTQYF
TRBV28	TRBJ2-5	.	.	TGTGCCAGCAGTCCCACCAATTTGCTCCCCGGAGGGGAGACCCAGTACTTC	CASSPTNLLPGGETQYF